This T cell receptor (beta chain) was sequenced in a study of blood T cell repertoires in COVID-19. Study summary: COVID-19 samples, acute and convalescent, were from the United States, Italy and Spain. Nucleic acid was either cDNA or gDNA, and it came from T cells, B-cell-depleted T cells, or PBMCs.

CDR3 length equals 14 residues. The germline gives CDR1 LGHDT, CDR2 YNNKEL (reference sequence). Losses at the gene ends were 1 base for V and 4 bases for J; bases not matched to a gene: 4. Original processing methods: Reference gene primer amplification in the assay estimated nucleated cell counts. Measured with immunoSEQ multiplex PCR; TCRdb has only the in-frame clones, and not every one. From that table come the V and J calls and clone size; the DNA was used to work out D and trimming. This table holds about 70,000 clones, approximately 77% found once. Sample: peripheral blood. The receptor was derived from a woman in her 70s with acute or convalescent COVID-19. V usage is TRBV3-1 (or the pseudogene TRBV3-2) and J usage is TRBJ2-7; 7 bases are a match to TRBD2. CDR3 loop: CASSQGPGGYEQYF. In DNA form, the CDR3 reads TGTGCCAGCAGCCAAGGTCCGGGGGGATACGAGCAGTACTTC.